This T cell receptor (beta chain) was identified during a study of T cells in localized non-small cell lung cancer. The repertoire was sequenced with immunoSEQ multiplex PCR; TCRdb's copy has only in-frame clones and lacks some. Counted here are approximately 25,000 clones, approximately 90% occurring once; the ten biggest clones make up roughly 7.2%. The table lists this clone with a few counts. This clonotype was sampled from a woman aged 35 to 70 with stage I lung adenocarcinoma. This sample comprised peripheral blood, obtained before any cancer treatment.

In nucleotides, the CDR3 is TGTGCCAGCAGCTTTGGACCCCCTAATGAAAAACTGTTTTTT. This translates into CASSFGPPNEKLFF. This sequence joins TRBV7-9 and TRBJ1-4; no clear D gene. Trimming pared 3 bases from V and 3 bases from J, leaving 8 bases between. The germline CDR1 and CDR2 sequences are SEHNR and FQNEAQ (reference sequence). The CDR3 sequence is 14 residues long.